The present entry profiles one TCR beta chain with its context. TCRdb keeps only in-frame clones here, not all; method: immunoSEQ multiplex PCR. The repertoire holds about 250,000 clones, about nine tenths seen once, with approximately 2% in the top ten. The record originates from a study of blood T cell repertoires in COVID-19. CDR3 size: 14 residues. V lost 0 bases to trimming and J lost 5 bases, with 11 bases between them. Germline V gives CDR1 SGHNT, CDR2 YYREEE (reference sequence). The receptor's source is a woman aged 18-29 years who had recovered from COVID-19. This chain joins TRBV5-4 and TRBJ1-1; tentative D call: TRBD1 (5 bases). Specimen: PBMCs or T cells enriched from blood (not recorded which). CDR3 nucleotide sequence: TGTGCCAGCAGCTTGGGGGGGGTTTGGACTGAAGCTTTCTTT. Its translation: CASSLGGVWTEAFF.